The 5 T cell receptor beta chains presented below share a single source sample, sequenced in a study of vaccination effects on CD4 cells after COVID-19. No antigens are known for them. Antigen-specific CD4+ T cells expanded by the ViraFEST assay with viral peptide pools were then sequenced. Isolation of CD4+ T cells took place after ten to eleven days of culture. Two-dose BNT162b2 or mRNA-1273 vaccination was given to participants. The table came from immunoSEQ multiplex PCR; TCRdb's copy has only in-frame clones and leaves some out. The table shows roughly 71,000 clones, with roughly 79% occurring only once. The input for sequencing was CD4+ T cells from PBMCs cultured with HCoV-OC43 spike peptides, taken after COVID-19 vaccination. The subset denotes: HCoV-OC43 spike overlapping peptide pool stimulation. These receptors came from a human donor who received a COVID-19 vaccine.

Notes on this clone: Within the sample, other DNA sequences also encode this same CDR3. The chain links TRBV12-3 or TRBV12-4 to TRBJ1-5; D remains unclear. CDR3 length equals 12 residues. Trimming took 7 bases from V and 0 from J, leaving 4 bases between them. This CDR3 is CASTYSNQPQHF. The CDR3 nucleotides read TGTGCCAGCACTTATAGCAATCAGCCCCAGCATTTT.

The chain is built from TRBV24-1 and TRBJ2-2; no definite D call. Germline CDR1 KGHDR, CDR2 SFDVKD. This CDR3 has 16 residues. Trimming removed 5 bases at V and 0 bases at J, with 12 bases between. The CDR3 bases are TGTGCCACCAGTGGTGGTTATTCCGCGAACACCGGGGAGCTGTTTTTT. This gives the protein CATSGGYSANTGELFF.

This chain connects TRBV2 to TRBJ1-1, with D hard to call. This CDR3 contains 11 residues. V was trimmed by 4 bases and J by 3 bases, leaving 3 bases between them. From germline, CDR1 is SNHLY and CDR2 FYNNEI. The CDR3 here is CASSAYTEAFF. The CDR3 DNA follows: TGTGCCAGCAGTGCGTACACTGAAGCTTTCTTT.

The chain joins TRBV5-1 to TRBJ1-2; 8 bases are a match to TRBD1. The CDR3 runs 15 residues. The V and J ends lost 5 bases and 1 base, in that order; junction bases with no gene match: 7. In germline, CDR1 is SGHRS, CDR2 YFSETQ. The DNA of the CDR3 is TGCGCCAGCAGGGGACAGGTCTCGAGTAACTATGGCTACACCTTC. Translated, it gives CASRGQVSSNYGYTF.

This clone was detected only a few times. The J gene is TRBJ2-2, the V gene TRBV5-6, with no clear D. CDR1 is SGHDT and CDR2 is YYEEEE in the germline V gene. This CDR3 has 13 amino acids. V lost 4 bases and J lost 0, with 4 bases in between. Here the CDR3 DNA reads TGTGCCAGCAGCACATCGAACACCGGGGAGCTGTTTTTT. This gives the protein CASSTSNTGELFF.